The entry below gives a single T cell receptor (beta chain) sequence along with its context. Its antigen is not identified. These data are taken from a study of CXCR3-negative and CXCR3-positive naive CD8 T cells. Overall study context: Cumulative TRB read yield was around 140 million, averaging about 1.5 +/- 0.3 million per library.

Via 5' RACE with UMI labels, TRB cDNA libraries were prepared. One entry per CDR3 protein, without DNA, is what TCRdb gives after re-calling the 5' RACE reads. Its clone listing holds around 50,000 distinct CDR3 sequences. There are 17 residues in the CDR3. Germline CDR1 MGHDK, CDR2 SYGVNS. Whole-study findings and limits: Naive subsets were similarly diverse, while memory CD8+ repertoires were much less diverse. CXCR3-negative naive cells had less hydrophobic TRB CDR3s than did CXCR3-positive naive cells. Similar TRBV-TRBJ usage was seen in naive cells (both CXCR3-negative and CXCR3-positive), but memory cells differed.

Naive CD8+ T cells showed CD45RO-CCR7+CD27+CD95-. This clonotype originated in a human donor in good health. Some clones in this sample may be carry-over from other donors' samples. Sequenced sample: naive CXCR3+ CD8+ T cells from blood. The subset here: CD45RO-CCR7+CD27+CD95- naive CD8+ T cells expressing CXCR3 (TNR3+). This chain uses TRBV25-1 with TRBJ2-7; absent DNA, TCRdb's TRBD2 call cannot be checked. The CDR3: CASSDISGGILSYEQYF.